One sample yielded the 17 T cell receptor beta chains listed below, sequenced in a study of shared clonotypes between healthy human individuals. The table came from immunoSEQ multiplex PCR; TCRdb's copy has only in-frame clones and leaves some out. The data hold 2.3 million or so clones, with 85% to 95% observed a single time. Sequencing was performed on naive CD4+ T cells from PBMCs. Subset indicated: CD45RA+ positively selected. The receptors here all came from a man younger than 35 in good health. Some clones in this sample may be carry-over from other donors' samples.

The table lists this clone with a count of one. The same CDR3 arises from other DNA sequences in this sample as well. The V call is TRBV18, the J call TRBJ1-1; D may be TRBD1 (5 bases). Germline-derived CDR1 and CDR2 are KGHSH and LQKENI. The CDR3 totals 14 residues. Trimming cost V 3 bases and J 0 bases, with 8 bases left between them. CDR3 protein: CASSPTAMNTEAFF. The CDR3 coding sequence is TGTGCCAGCTCACCGACAGCAATGAACACTGAAGCTTTCTTT.

V gene TRBV4-2 combines with J gene TRBJ1-3; D unresolved. Trimming cost V 1 base and J 0 bases, with 13 bases left between them. CDR1 and CDR2 from the germline V gene are LGHNA and YNFKEQ. CDR3 size: 17 residues. The CDR3 region is CASSQGRAQSSGNTIYF. DNA of the CDR3: TGTGCCAGCAGCCAAGGCCGGGCCCAAAGCTCTGGAAACACCATATATTTT.

V usage is TRBV7-8 and J usage is TRBJ1-4, with TRBD1 as a possible D gene (5 bases). In germline, CDR1 is SGHVS, CDR2 FQNEAQ. The CDR3 is made up of 14 amino acids. V was shortened by 1 base and J by 6 bases, with 9 bases between the two germline ends. CDR3 nucleotide sequence: TGTGCCAGCAGCTTAGGGGACGCTCATGAAAAACTGTTTTTT. Translating gives CASSLGDAHEKLFF.

The chain joins TRBV27 to TRBJ1-4, with D perhaps TRBD1 (5 bases). This CDR3 has 16 residues. Germline CDR1 and CDR2: MNHEY and SMNVEV (reference sequence). V lost 6 bases, J lost 1 base, and 15 bases lay in between. In nucleotides, the CDR3 is TGTGCCAGCAGGGTAAGACAGCTCGGAACTAATGAAAAACTGTTTTTT. It codes for CASRVRQLGTNEKLFF. Complete variable domain (other parts from reference TRBV27 and TRBJ1-4): EAQVTQNPRYLITVTGKKLTVTCSQNMNHEYMSWYRQDPGLGLRQIYYSMNVEVTDKGDVPEGYKVSRKEKRNFPLILESPSPNQTSLYFCASRVRQLGTNEKLFFGSGTQLSVL.

The rearrangement joins TRBV28 to TRBJ1-2; D uncertain. The germline CDR1 and CDR2 sequences are MDHEN and SYDVKM. V gave up 2 bases and J gave up 8 bases, with 18 bases separating them. There are 15 residues in the CDR3. The CDR3, as DNA: TGTGCCAGCAGTTTAGTTTTGGTGGGAGAGGACGGCTACACCTTC. This translates into CASSLVLVGEDGYTF.

The rearrangement joins TRBV5-6 to TRBJ2-3, with no clear D. CDR1 is SGHDT, CDR2 YYEEEE, per germline. V lost 4 bases to trimming and J lost 2 bases, with 14 bases between them. CDR3 length equals 15 residues. This CDR3 is CASSLGPQLTDTQYF. CDR3 DNA sequence: TGTGCCAGCAGCCTCGGCCCCCAACTCACAGATACGCAGTATTTT.

The chain recombines TRBV7-9 with TRBJ1-1; D gene uncertain. V was clipped by 5 bases and J by 1 base, with 11 bases between them. The CDR3 extends over 14 amino acids. The germline V gene encodes CDR1 SEHNR and CDR2 FQNEAQ (reference sequence). The CDR3 coding sequence is TGTGCCAGCAGCCCCCCACGGGCGAACACTGAAGCTTTCTTT. This codes for CASSPPRANTEAFF.

The chain is built from TRBV7-6 and TRBJ2-7, with unresolved D. The V gene's germline CDR1 is SGHVS and CDR2 FNYEAQ. The CDR3 runs 15 residues. V was pared by 1 base and J by 1 base, with 11 bases between. The CDR3 reads CASSLVPDFSYEQYF. Written as DNA, the CDR3 is TGTGCCAGCAGCTTAGTCCCGGATTTTTCCTACGAGCAGTACTTC.

This chain uses TRBV5-1 with TRBJ2-7; TRBD2 matches 15 bases. Per germline, CDR1 SGHRS and CDR2 YFSETQ. The CDR3 extends over 16 amino acids. J was trimmed by 1 base and V by 4 bases; bases with no gene match: 3. The DNA for the CDR3 is TGCGCCAGCAGCACTGGGACTAGCGGGAGGTCCTACGAGCAGTACTTC. The encoded protein is CASSTGTSGRSYEQYF.

The V gene is TRBV5-1, the J gene TRBJ2-2; the D is unclear. The CDR3 spans 13 residues. Germline CDR1 and CDR2: SGHRS and YFSETQ. V dropped 5 bases and J dropped 1 base, with 6 bases sitting between them. CDR3 residues: CASRDGNTGELFF. The CDR3 DNA follows: TGCGCCAGCAGGGACGGGAACACCGGGGAGCTGTTTTTT.

The chain joins TRBV5-1 to TRBJ2-1; TRBD2 aligns across 12 bases. There are 15 residues in the CDR3. The junction had 11 bases not matched to a gene; V was cut back by 2 bases and J by 14 bases. The germline gives CDR1 SGHRS, CDR2 YFSETQ. CDR3 region: CASSLGSSGRVEEFF. In DNA form, the CDR3 reads TGCGCCAGCAGCTTAGGGTCTAGCGGGAGGGTAGAGGAGTTCTTC.

About this clone itself: This sample also contains other DNA sequences that code for the same CDR3. The chain links TRBV7-9 to TRBJ2-1; D ambiguous. CDR3 length: 11 amino acids. Germline CDR1 SEHNR, CDR2 FQNEAQ (reference sequence). Trimming took 3 bases from V and 7 from J, leaving 4 bases between them. The CDR3 spells CASSFNNEQFF. DNA for the CDR3: TGTGCCAGCAGCTTTAATAATGAGCAGTTCTTC.

In its sample, this clone was seen once. The chain couples TRBV19 to TRBJ2-2; tentative D call: TRBD2 (6 bases). Trimming removed 5 bases from V and 4 bases from J, with 11 bases in between. CDR3 length: 14 amino acids. From germline, CDR1 is LNHDA and CDR2 SQIVND (reference sequence). The CDR3 bases are TGTGCCAGTAGTCTGGGACTCGGCACCGGGGAGCTGTTTTTT. Its translation: CASSLGLGTGELFF.

CDR3 sequence: CASSPTGGAQNEKLFF. CDR3 sequence (DNA): TGTGCCAGCAGCCCTACAGGGGGTGCGCAGAATGAAAAACTGTTTTTT. This chain links TRBV7-2 with TRBJ1-4, with 8 positions matching TRBD1. The germline V gene has CDR1 SGHTA and CDR2 FQGNSA. The CDR3 runs to 16 residues. J was trimmed by 5 bases and V by 5 bases; bases with no gene match: 10.

The chain recombines TRBV6-5 with TRBJ2-3, with D perhaps matching TRBD2 (5 bases). V was trimmed by 10 bases and J by 3 bases, leaving 8 bases between them. Germline lookup yields CDR1 MNHEY and CDR2 SVGAGI. The CDR3 is 11 residues long. CDR3 nucleotides: TGTGCCACCACGGGAACAGATACGCAGTATTTT. Translating it yields CATTGTDTQYF.

The genes are TRBV28 and TRBJ1-4, with 7 bases identical to TRBD1. The CDR3 is 13 amino acids. V was pared by 1 base and J by 11 bases, with 4 bases of the junction left unmatched. The germline gives CDR1 MDHEN, CDR2 SYDVKM. The CDR3 sequence: CASSLLGTDKLFF. The CDR3 bases are TGTGCCAGCAGTTTATTAGGGACAGACAAACTGTTTTTT.

V gene TRBV7-3 combines with J gene TRBJ2-6; D is possibly TRBD2 (6 bases). The V end lost 5 bases, the J end lost 1 base, and 12 bases lay between the germline ends. The length of the CDR3 is 16 residues. From germline, CDR1 is SGHTA and CDR2 FQGTGA. The DNA for the CDR3 is TGTGCCAGCAGCCACTCCGGGACTTCTGGGGCCAACGTCCTGACTTTC. Translated: CASSHSGTSGANVLTF.